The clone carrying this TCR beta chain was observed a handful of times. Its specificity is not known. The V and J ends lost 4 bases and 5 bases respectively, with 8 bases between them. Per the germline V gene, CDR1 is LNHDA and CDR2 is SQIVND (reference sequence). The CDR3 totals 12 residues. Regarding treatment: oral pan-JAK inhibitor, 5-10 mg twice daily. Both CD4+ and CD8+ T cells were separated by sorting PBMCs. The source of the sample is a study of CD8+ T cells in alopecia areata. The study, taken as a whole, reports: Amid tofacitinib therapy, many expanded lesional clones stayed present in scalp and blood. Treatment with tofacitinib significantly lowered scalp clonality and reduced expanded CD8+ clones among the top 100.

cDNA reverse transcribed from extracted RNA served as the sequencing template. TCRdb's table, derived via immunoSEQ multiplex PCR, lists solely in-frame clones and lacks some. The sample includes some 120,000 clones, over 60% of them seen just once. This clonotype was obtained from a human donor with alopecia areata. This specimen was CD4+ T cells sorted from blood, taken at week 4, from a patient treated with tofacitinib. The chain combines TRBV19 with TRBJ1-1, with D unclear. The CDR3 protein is CASSNGRTEAFF. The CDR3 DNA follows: TGTGCCAGTAGTAATGGGCGAACTGAAGCTTTCTTT.